The sequence of this T cell receptor beta chain was determined in a study of T cells in localized non-small cell lung cancer (dated by TCRdb to 2020 to 2022). Concerning the study at large: The study examined T cell repertoires in 200 to 300 patients with early-stage NSCLC and compared tumors with uninvolved tumor-adjacent lungs. The cohort was made up of under 250 treatment-naive NSCLC patients whose localized lung tumors had been resected. Of the NSCLC patients, around 140 were male and approximately 99 were female, and the mean age was approximately 64 years.

At diagnosis, peripheral blood, uninvolved tumor-adjacent lung and tumor were collected and stored as a combination of fresh-frozen and FFPE material. For TCR repertoire profiling, the blood samples were analyzed as peripheral blood mononuclear cells. TCR beta CDR3 regions were sequenced from DNA using the immunoSEQ Assay. For the original study's pipeline: To compute T cell density, TCR beta template counts were normalized to usable DNA, which was estimated by amplifying housekeeping genes. The preseqR package was used to estimate richness by extrapolating to 400,000 templates for PBMC samples and to 120,000 templates for tissue samples. Clonality was calculated as one minus Pielou's evenness. Tissue-enriched TCRs were identified through differential abundance testing performed on productive amino-acid clonotypes, with a minimum total count of 5 and an alpha of 0.1. Repertoire overlap between compartments was quantified with the Jaccard Index and Morisita Overlap Index. GLIPH grouped TCR beta CDR3s together with public tetramer-defined viral CDR3s, and a viral motif had to include at least three viral sequences and also show V-gene enrichment. Sourced from immuneACCESS, this table was stored by TCRdb with only in-frame sequences that have V and J called. A share of the clones is absent; for the studies checked, an unresolved V gene accounts for under half, and the remainder has no known explanation. That table supplies the V and J calls and clone size; D and trimming were determined from the DNA. The sample table lists 20,000 to 30,000 clones, 80% to 95% of them with a count of one. Of the sample, roughly 4% falls within the top ten clones.

The full study reports these points: Because of the exploratory design, TCR variables were selected using unadjusted p-values without false-discovery rate correction. The highest T cell clonality was observed in uninvolved tumor-adjacent lung, where clonality exceeded that of tumor, suggesting that antigenic responses were more focused in uninvolved tumor-adjacent lung. Longer overall survival was associated with higher T cell density in blood, whereas shorter survival was associated with higher clonality in adjacent lung. A median of roughly 60 of the top 100 tumor clones turned up in the paired uninvolved adjacent lung, and some 27 of those clones also ranked among the top 100 of that same adjacent lung. Because multi-region tumor sequencing was not performed, intratumor heterogeneity could not be ruled out.

Trimmed from V: 4 bases; trimmed from J: 0 bases; junction bases lacking a gene match: 4. Based on the germline V gene (reference sequence), the CDR1 and CDR2 sequences are SGHNT and YYREEE. The CDR3, from cysteine to phenylalanine, totals 17 residues. Only CDR3 DNA is held: 51 bases, read in frame from base 1. As concerns this clone: Its antigen remains unidentified. No base quality values were provided; no much bigger clone lies one nucleotide off.

The receptor was isolated from an older female donor with stage II squamous cell lung carcinoma. The chain joins TRBV5-4 to TRBJ2-1; TRBD2 fits 13 bases in the junction. Sample: peripheral blood, taken before any cancer treatment. The base sequence is TGTGCCAGCAGCAGACTAGCGGGGGGAAGCTCCTACAATGAGCAGTTCTTC. Translated, it gives CASSRLAGGSSYNEQFF.